These T cell receptor beta chains were read from a single sample in a study of technical replicates of blood from a handful of donors. This table comes from immunoSEQ multiplex PCR, and its TCRdb copy is limited to in-frame clones, with some not included. Of some 11,000 clones listed, approximately 94% are singletons. Material: PBMCs. These receptors were collected from a human donor in good health. The CDR3 runs from the conserved cysteine through the conserved F or W. A D gene is named only where the DNA matches it firmly. Clone size, where shown, is once, few, many, or a class for clones that have expanded.

TGTGCCAGCAGCGACGGGGGAGGCGAAGCTTTCTTT CASSDGGGEAFF TRBJ1-1 TRBV6-4 once .
TGCAGCGCCGGACAGCTGCTACTACAAGAGACCCAGTACTTC CSAGQLLLQETQYF TRBJ2-5 TRBV29-1 . .
TGTGCCAGCTCCCAGGGAGCTAGCGGGAGAACAGATACGCAGTATTTT CASSQGASGRTDTQYF TRBJ2-3 TRBV5-6 . TRBD2
TGTGCCAGCAGCGTAGGACAGGGGGAGACCCAGTACTTC CASSVGQGETQYF TRBJ2-5 TRBV2 . TRBD1
TGCGCCAGCAGTCACAGCATGAACACTGAAGCTTTCTTT CASSHSMNTEAFF TRBJ1-1 TRBV5-1 . .
TGTGCCAGCAGCTTGACACAGGGAAGAACTGAAGCTTTCTTT CASSLTQGRTEAFF TRBJ1-1 TRBV7-8 . .
TGTGCCAGCAAACCAGAAATTCACACCGGGGAGCTGTTTTTT CASKPEIHTGELFF TRBJ2-2 TRBV6-5 . .
TGTGCCAGCAGTACGAGGACGGGGGGGACTGAAGCTTTCTTT CASSTRTGGTEAFF TRBJ1-1 TRBV27 . .
TGCGCCAGCAGCCAGTCCTGGGGGGACACTGAAGCTTTCTTT CASSQSWGDTEAFF TRBJ1-1 TRBV4-1 . .
TGCAGCGTTGAAGTCTCCTCTAACAGGGGGCGCAGAGGCTACACCTTC CSVEVSSNRGRRGYTF TRBJ1-2 TRBV29-1 . TRBD1